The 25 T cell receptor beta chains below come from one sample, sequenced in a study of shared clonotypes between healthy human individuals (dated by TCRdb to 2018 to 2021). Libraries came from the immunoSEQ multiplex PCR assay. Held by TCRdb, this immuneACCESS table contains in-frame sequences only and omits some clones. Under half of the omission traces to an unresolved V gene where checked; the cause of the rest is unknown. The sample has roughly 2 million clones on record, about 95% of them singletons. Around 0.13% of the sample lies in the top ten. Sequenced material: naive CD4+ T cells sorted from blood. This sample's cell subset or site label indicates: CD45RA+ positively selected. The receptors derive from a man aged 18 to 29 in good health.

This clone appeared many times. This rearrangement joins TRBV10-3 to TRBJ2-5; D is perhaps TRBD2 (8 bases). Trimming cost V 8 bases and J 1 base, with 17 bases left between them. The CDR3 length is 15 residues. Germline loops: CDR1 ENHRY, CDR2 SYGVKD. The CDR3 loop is CAIQGVAGPQETQYF. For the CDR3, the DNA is TGTGCCATCCAGGGGGTAGCGGGGCCCCAAGAGACCCAGTACTTC.

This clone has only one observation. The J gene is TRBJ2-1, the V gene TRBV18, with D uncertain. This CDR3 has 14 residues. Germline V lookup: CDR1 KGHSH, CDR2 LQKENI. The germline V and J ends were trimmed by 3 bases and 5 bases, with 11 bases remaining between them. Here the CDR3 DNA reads TGTGCCAGCTCACCTCCGGCCAGCCACAATGAGCAGTTCTTC. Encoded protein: CASSPPASHNEQFF.

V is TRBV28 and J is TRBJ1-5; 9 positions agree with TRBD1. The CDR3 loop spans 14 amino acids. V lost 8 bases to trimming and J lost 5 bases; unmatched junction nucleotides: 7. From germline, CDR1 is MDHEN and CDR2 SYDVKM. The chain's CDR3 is CASQTGGIYQPQHF. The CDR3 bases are TGTGCCAGCCAGACAGGGGGAATTTATCAGCCCCAGCATTTT.

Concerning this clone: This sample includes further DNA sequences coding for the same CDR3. In DNA form, the CDR3 reads TGCGCCAGCAGCCCGGGAGGGTCTAATGAAAAACTGTTTTTT. As protein: CASSPGGSNEKLFF. The chain carries TRBV5-1 and TRBJ1-4; D is unresolved. V lost 4 bases, J lost 3 bases, and 10 bases lay in between. The CDR3 has 14 amino acids. The germline gives CDR1 SGHRS, CDR2 YFSETQ.

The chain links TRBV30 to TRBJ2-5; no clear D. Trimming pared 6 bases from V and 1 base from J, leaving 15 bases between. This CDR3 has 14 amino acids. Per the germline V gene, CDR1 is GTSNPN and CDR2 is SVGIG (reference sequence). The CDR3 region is CACNRGALQETQYF. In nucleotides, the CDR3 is TGTGCCTGTAATCGCGGCGCCCTCCAAGAGACCCAGTACTTC.

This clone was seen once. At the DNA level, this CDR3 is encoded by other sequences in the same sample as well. CDR3 bases: TGTGCCAGTAGTATAGGTGTACAGGGGACCTACGAGCAGTACTTC. Residues: CASSIGVQGTYEQYF. The chain has TRBV19 and TRBJ2-7; TRBD1 matches 7 bases. Germline V gene sequence: CDR1 LNHDA, CDR2 SQIVND (reference sequence). The junction had 5 bases not matched to a gene; V was cut back by 1 base and J by 2 bases. The CDR3 has 15 amino acids.

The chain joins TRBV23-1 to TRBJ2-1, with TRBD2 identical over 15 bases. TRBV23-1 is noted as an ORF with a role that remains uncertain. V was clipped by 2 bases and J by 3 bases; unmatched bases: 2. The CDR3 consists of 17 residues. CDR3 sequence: CASSQGTSGRYYNEQFF. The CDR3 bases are TGCGCCAGCAGTCAAGGGACTAGCGGGAGGTACTACAATGAGCAGTTCTTC.

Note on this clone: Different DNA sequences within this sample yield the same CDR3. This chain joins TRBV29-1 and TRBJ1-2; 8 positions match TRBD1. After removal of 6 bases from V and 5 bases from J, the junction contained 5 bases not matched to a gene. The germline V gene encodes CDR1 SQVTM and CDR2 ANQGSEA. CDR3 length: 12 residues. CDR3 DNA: TGCAGCGTCGACAGGGGTGGGTATGGCTACACCTTC. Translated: CSVDRGGYGYTF.

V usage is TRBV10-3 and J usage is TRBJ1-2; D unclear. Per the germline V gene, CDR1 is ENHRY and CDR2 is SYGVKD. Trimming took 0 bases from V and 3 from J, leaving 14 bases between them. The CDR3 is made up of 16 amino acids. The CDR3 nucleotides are TGTGCCATCAGTGAGTCGCCCCTAGCGGAGGACTATGGCTACACCTTC. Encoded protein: CAISESPLAEDYGYTF.

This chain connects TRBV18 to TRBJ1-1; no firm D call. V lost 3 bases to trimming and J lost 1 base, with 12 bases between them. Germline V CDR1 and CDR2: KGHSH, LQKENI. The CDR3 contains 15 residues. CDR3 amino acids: CASSPPHSKNTEAFF. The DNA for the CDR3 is TGTGCCAGCTCACCCCCGCACTCTAAGAACACTGAAGCTTTCTTT. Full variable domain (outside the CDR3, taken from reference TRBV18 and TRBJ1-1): NAGVMQNPRHLVRRRGQEARLRCSPMKGHSHVYWYRQLPEEGLKFMVYLQKENIIDESGMPKERFSAEFPKEGPSILRIQQVVRGDSAAYFCASSPPHSKNTEAFFGQGTRLTVV.

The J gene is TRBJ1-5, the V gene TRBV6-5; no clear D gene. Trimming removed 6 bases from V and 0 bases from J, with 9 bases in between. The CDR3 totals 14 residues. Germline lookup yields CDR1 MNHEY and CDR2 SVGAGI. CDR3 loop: CASRRHDSNQPQHF. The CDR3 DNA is TGTGCCAGCAGGAGACACGATAGCAATCAGCCCCAGCATTTT.

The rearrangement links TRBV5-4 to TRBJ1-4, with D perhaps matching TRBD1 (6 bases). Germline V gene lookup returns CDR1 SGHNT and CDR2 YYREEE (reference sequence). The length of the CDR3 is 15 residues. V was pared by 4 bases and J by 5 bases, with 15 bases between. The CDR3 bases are TGTGCCAGCAGCCCGAGGGGGGGCCTAAATGAAAAACTGTTTTTT. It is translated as CASSPRGGLNEKLFF.

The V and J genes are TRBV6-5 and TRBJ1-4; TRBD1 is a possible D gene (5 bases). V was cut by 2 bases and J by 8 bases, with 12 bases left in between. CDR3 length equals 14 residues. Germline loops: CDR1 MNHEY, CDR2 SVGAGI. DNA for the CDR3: TGTGCCAGCAGTTACAAGTCGGGGCGGGAAAAACTGTTTTTT. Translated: CASSYKSGREKLFF.

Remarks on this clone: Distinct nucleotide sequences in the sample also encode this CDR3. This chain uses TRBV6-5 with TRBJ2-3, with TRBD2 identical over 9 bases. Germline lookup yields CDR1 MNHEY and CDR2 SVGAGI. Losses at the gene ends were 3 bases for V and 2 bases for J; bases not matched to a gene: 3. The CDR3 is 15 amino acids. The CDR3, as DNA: TGTGCCAGCAGTTATTCTAGCGGGGTCACAGATACGCAGTATTTT. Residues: CASSYSSGVTDTQYF.

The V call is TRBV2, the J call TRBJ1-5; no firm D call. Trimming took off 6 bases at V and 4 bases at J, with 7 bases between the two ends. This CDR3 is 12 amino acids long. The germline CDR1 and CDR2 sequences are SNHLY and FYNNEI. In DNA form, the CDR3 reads TGTGCCAGCAGCCCGGCAAATCAGCCCCAGCATTTT. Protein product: CASSPANQPQHF. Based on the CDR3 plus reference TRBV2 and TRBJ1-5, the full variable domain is EPEVTQTPSHQVTQMGQEVILRCVPISNHLYFYWYRQILGQKVEFLVSFYNNEISEKSEIFDDQFSVERPDGSNFTLKIRSTKLEDSAMYFCASSPANQPQHFGDGTRLSIL.

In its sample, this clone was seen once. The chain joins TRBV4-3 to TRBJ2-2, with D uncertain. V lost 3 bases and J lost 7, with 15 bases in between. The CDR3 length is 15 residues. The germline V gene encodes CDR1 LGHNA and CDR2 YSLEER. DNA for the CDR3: TGCGCCAGCAGCCATTCCATGAGGCAGGTCGGGGAGCTGTTTTTT. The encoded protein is CASSHSMRQVGELFF.

For the CDR3, the DNA is TGTGCCACCAACCGGGACGTCAATCAGCCCCAGCATTTT. It specifies CATNRDVNQPQHF. The V gene is TRBV10-3, the J gene TRBJ1-5; D may be TRBD1 (5 bases). Germline values: CDR1 ENHRY, CDR2 SYGVKD. The V and J ends lost 10 bases and 3 bases respectively, with 13 bases between them. CDR3 length: 13 amino acids.

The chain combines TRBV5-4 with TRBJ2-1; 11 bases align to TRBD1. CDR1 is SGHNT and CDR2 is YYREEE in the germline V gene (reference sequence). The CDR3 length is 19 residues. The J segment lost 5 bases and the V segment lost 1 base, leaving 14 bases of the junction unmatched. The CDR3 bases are TGTGCCAGCAGCTTGAGGACAGGGGGCGCCCCCCTCCTACACAATGAGCAGTTCTTC. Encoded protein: CASSLRTGGAPLLHNEQFF.

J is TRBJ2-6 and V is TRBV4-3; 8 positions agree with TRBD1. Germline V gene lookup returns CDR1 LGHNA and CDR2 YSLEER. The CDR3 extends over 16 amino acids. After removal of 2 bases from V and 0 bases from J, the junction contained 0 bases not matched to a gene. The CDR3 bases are TGCGCCAGCAGCCAAACAGGGGGCTCTGGGGCCAACGTCCTGACTTTC. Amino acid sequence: CASSQTGGSGANVLTF.

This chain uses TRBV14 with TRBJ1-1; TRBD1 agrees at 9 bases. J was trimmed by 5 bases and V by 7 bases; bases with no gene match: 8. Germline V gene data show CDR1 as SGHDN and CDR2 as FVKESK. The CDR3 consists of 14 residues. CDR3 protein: CASTNKQGATEAFF. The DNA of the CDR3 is TGTGCCAGCACGAACAAACAGGGGGCGACTGAAGCTTTCTTT.

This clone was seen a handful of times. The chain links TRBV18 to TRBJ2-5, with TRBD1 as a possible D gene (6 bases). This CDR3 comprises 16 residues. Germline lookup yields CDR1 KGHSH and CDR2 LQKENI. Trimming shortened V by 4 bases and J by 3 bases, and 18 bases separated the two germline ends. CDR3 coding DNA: TGTGCCAGCTCACTACCAGGGTATCGGGACAAAGAGACCCAGTACTTC. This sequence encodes CASSLPGYRDKETQYF.

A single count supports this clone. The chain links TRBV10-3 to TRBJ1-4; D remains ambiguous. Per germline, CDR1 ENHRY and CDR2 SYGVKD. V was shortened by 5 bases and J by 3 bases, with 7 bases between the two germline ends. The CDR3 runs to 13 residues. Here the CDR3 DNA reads TGTGCCATCAGTAAATCGGCTAATGAAAAACTGTTTTTT. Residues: CAISKSANEKLFF.

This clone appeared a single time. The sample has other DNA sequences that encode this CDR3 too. CDR3: CASSQRGGETQYF. The DNA of the CDR3 is TGTGCCAGCTCACAGAGGGGCGGGGAGACCCAGTACTTC. This chain joins TRBV7-2 and TRBJ2-5; either TRBD1 or TRBD2 may supply D (5 bases each). Germline-derived CDR1 and CDR2 are SGHTA and FQGNSA. The V and J ends lost 8 bases and 5 bases respectively, with 15 bases between them. The CDR3 contains 13 residues.

The CDR3 region is CASSLARYNEQFF. CDR3 nucleotides: TGTGCCAGCAGCTTAGCGAGATACAATGAGCAGTTCTTC. The chain carries TRBV7-9 and TRBJ2-1; D gene uncertain. The CDR3 covers 13 residues. The V gene lost 0 bases and the J gene lost 4 bases, with 4 bases spanning the gap. Germline V gene lookup returns CDR1 SEHNR and CDR2 FQNEAQ (reference sequence).

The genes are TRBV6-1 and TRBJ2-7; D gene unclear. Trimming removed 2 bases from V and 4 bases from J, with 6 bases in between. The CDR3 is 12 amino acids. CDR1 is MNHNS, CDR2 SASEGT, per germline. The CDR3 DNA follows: TGTGCCAGCAGTGAATCGCGGTACGAGCAGTACTTC. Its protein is CASSESRYEQYF.